The rows below give T cell receptor beta chains drawn from one sample of a study of T cells after yellow fever vaccination. TCRdb itself ran the 5' RACE reads through MiXCR, one entry per CDR3 protein. The data contain approximately 300,000 distinct CDR3 sequences, roughly 8.7% of them singletons. This specimen was PBMCs, taken on the day of the first yellow fever vaccination. The receptors shown here come from a man between 18 and 35 years old who received the YFV17D yellow fever vaccine. Each CDR3 is given without its conserved first and last residue.

v_gene | CDR3aa
TRBV9 | ASSVGRLAGEETQY
TRBV28 | ASSSTGVQPQH
TRBV5-1 | ASSLGVLDTEAF
TRBV21-1 | ASSTEGALNTETF
TRBV12-3/TRBV12-4 | ASNLGGPYEQY
TRBV30 | AWSASGGQY
TRBV29-1 | SVVGNQETQY
TRBV9 | ASSPWGGADNEQF
TRBV7-9 | ASSSSTGRSQETQY
TRBV6-5 | ASSYSSGMVSEAF
TRBV7-9 | ASTKGQGAGPQH
TRBV4-2 | ASSQSVGQASGANVLT
TRBV12-3/TRBV12-4 | ASSFQGGSEKLF
TRBV12-3/TRBV12-4 | ASTFDAATEAF
TRBV19 | ASTKAIDTDTQY
TRBV6-5 | ASSYQSSNYGYT
TRBV7-2 | ASSGGPTGGELF
TRBV5-4 | ASSLGDLQEAQY